The next 30 T cell receptor beta chains were all read from a single sample in a study of blood T cells in healthy people across ages. With a J-beta primer mix and a sample-barcoded 5' primer, a second PCR ran about 6 to 11 cycles. TCRdb re-derived calls from the 5' RACE reads in MiXCR, one entry per CDR3 protein. The sample lists 1.5 million to 2 million distinct CDR3 sequences; 28% were seen once. The sequenced material came from blood. The receptors were sampled from a woman younger than 45 in good health.

This clonotype came up a few times. The J gene is TRBJ2-5, the V gene TRBV6-2 or TRBV6-3, with TRBD2 identical over 9 bases. The CDR3 loop spans 16 amino acids. Germline trimming cut 2 bases from V and 5 bases from J; bases unmatched to any gene: 9. Germline lookup yields CDR1 MNHEY and CDR2 SVGEGT. The CDR3 reads CASSYPRASGEETQYF. CDR3 bases: TGTGCCAGCAGTTACCCCCGCGCTAGCGGGGAGGAGACCCAGTACTTC.

In its sample, this clonotype was seen many times. V gene TRBV7-9 combines with J gene TRBJ2-7; 7 nucleotides match TRBD2. Trimming removed 5 bases from V and 3 bases from J; junction bases left unmatched: 13. CDR1 and CDR2 from the germline V gene are SEHNR and FQNEAQ (reference sequence). CDR3 size: 16 residues. For the CDR3, the DNA is TGTGCCAGCAGCCTAGGCCAAGCGGGGAACCTCTACGAGCAGTACTTC. Its protein is CASSLGQAGNLYEQYF.

The chain joins TRBV7-2 to TRBJ1-1; no definite D call. The germline CDR1 and CDR2 sequences are SGHTA and FQGNSA. CDR3 length equals 14 residues. Trimming cost V 2 bases and J 2 bases, with 9 bases left between them. In nucleotides, the CDR3 is TGTGCCAGCAGCTTAATGGCAACTAACACTGAAGCTTTCTTT. As protein: CASSLMATNTEAFF. Full variable domain (remainder filled in from reference TRBV7-2 and TRBJ1-1): GAGVSQSPSNKVTEKGKDVELRCDPISGHTALYWYRQSLGQGLEFLIYFQGNSAPDKSGLPSDRFSAERTGGSVSTLTIQRTQQEDSAVYLCASSLMATNTEAFFGQGTRLTVV.

A few counts support this clonotype. This rearrangement joins TRBV6-5 to TRBJ2-3; the D gene is possibly TRBD1 (5 bases). Germline CDR1 and CDR2: MNHEY and SVGAGI. The CDR3 sequence is 15 residues long. V was pared by 0 bases and J by 5 bases, with 12 bases between. The CDR3 sequence is CASSYSGVRVDTQYF. Here the CDR3 DNA reads TGTGCCAGCAGTTACTCAGGGGTCCGAGTAGATACGCAGTATTTT.

The table lists this clonotype with a few counts. The chain couples TRBV10-3 to TRBJ2-5; the D is unclear. V was clipped by 3 bases and J by 2 bases, with 19 bases between them. Per germline, CDR1 ENHRY and CDR2 SYGVKD. The length of the CDR3 is 17 residues. This CDR3 reads CAISDPGYSTKQETQYF. CDR3 in DNA: TGTGCCATCAGTGATCCTGGGTACTCCACTAAACAAGAGACCCAGTACTTC.

The chain couples TRBV24-1 to TRBJ2-2; D might be TRBD1 (5 bases). The V gene lost 7 bases and the J gene lost 2 bases, with 19 bases spanning the gap. The germline V gene has CDR1 KGHDR and CDR2 SFDVKD. The CDR3 runs to 17 residues. This chain's CDR3 is CATSQAHNTGNTGELFF. In DNA, the CDR3 is TGTGCCACCAGCCAAGCACATAATACAGGAAACACCGGGGAGCTGTTTTTT.

Ten or more counts support this clonotype. The V gene is TRBV4-1, the J gene TRBJ1-5; tentatively, D is TRBD1 (5 bases). Germline CDR1 is MGHRA and CDR2 is YSYEKL. The CDR3 is 17 amino acids. V was clipped by 1 base and J by 2 bases, with 15 bases between them. CDR3 sequence (DNA): TGCGCCAGCAGCCAAGCCCCGGGGGGGGACGGCAATCAGCCCCAGCATTTT. Translated, it gives CASSQAPGGDGNQPQHF.

This clonotype occurred a few times. A single base separates this from a much larger clone, so it may be a read error. The chain has TRBV29-1 and TRBJ2-7; D assignment may be TRBD1 or TRBD2 (5 bases each). The CDR3 loop spans 13 amino acids. V was trimmed by 1 base and J by 0 bases, leaving 7 bases between them. Per germline, CDR1 SQVTM and CDR2 ANQGSEA. The CDR3, as DNA: TGCAGCGTTGAAGGGGGGACCTCCTACGAGCAGTACTTC. Translating it yields CSVEGGTSYEQYF.

Only a few counts were recorded for this clonotype. This sequence joins TRBV20-1 and TRBJ2-5, with 7 positions matching TRBD2. CDR1 and CDR2 (germline): DFQATT, SNEGSKA (reference sequence). This CDR3 spans 15 amino acids. V trimming: 5 bases; J trimming: 2 bases; junction bases outside the gene matches: 11. CDR3 amino acids: CSALPRRGLQETQYF. The CDR3 DNA follows: TGCAGTGCTCTCCCCCGGAGGGGACTACAAGAGACCCAGTACTTC.

J is TRBJ2-3 and V is TRBV18; 8 nucleotides match TRBD2. The CDR3 extends over 15 amino acids. CDR1 is KGHSH, CDR2 LQKENI, per germline. Losses at the gene ends were 3 bases for V and 2 bases for J; bases not matched to a gene: 4. The chain's CDR3 is CASSPGRGVTDTQYF. The CDR3 region has the DNA TGTGCCAGCTCACCCGGGCGGGGGGTCACAGATACGCAGTATTTT. The variable domain in full, with the rest retrieved from reference TRBV18 and TRBJ2-3, is NAGVMQNPRHLVRRRGQEARLRCSPMKGHSHVYWYRQLPEEGLKFMVYLQKENIIDESGMPKERFSAEFPKEGPSILRIQQVVRGDSAAYFCASSPGRGVTDTQYFGPGTRLTVL.

In this sample, this clonotype turned up a few times. The rearrangement joins TRBV11-1 to TRBJ2-4; 9 bases are a match to TRBD2. V was clipped by 5 bases and J by 13 bases; unmatched bases: 15. This CDR3 comprises 15 residues. Germline-derived CDR1 and CDR2 are SGHAT and FQDESV (reference sequence). The CDR3 DNA reads TGTGCCAGCAGCCGAGGGACTAGCCAAGTGAGGGAGCAGTACTTC. Its protein product is CASSRGTSQVREQYF.

The table lists this clonotype with a few counts. The CDR3 DNA sequence: TGTGCCAGCAGTTACTTGACAGGGGGGGTGTACGAGCAGTACTTC. This translates into CASSYLTGGVYEQYF. The chain couples TRBV6-6 to TRBJ2-7; 9 bases line up with TRBD1. The germline gives CDR1 MNHNY, CDR2 SVGAGI (reference sequence). The ends lost 1 base at V and 4 bases at J; junction bases unmatched: 5. The CDR3 extends over 15 amino acids.

V usage is TRBV12-3 or TRBV12-4 and J usage is TRBJ1-5; tentatively, D is TRBD1 (6 bases). There are 15 residues in the CDR3. V gave up 3 bases and J gave up 1 base, with 10 bases separating them. In DNA form, the CDR3 reads TGTGCCAGCAGTTTTGCGGGGGCGAGCAATCAGCCCCAGCATTTT. Encoded protein: CASSFAGASNQPQHF.

At least ten counts were recorded for this clonotype. The rearrangement joins TRBV12-3 or TRBV12-4 to TRBJ2-6; 7 bases map to TRBD1. Trimming took 5 bases from V and 2 from J; bases not matched to a gene: 12. The CDR3 runs 18 residues. The CDR3 DNA sequence: TGTGCCAGCAGTCCCAACATGGGACAGCCCACTGGGGCCAACGTCCTGACTTTC. Translation: CASSPNMGQPTGANVLTF.

To note about this clonotype: At one boundary the junction diverges from the germline segment, which might be a read error. The chain carries TRBV12-3 or TRBV12-4 and TRBJ1-1, with D tentatively TRBD1 (5 bases). The CDR3 spans 15 residues. In DNA form, the CDR3 reads TGTGCCAGCAGTTTGGGGCCAGGGTTGGACACTGGAGCTTTCTTT. Translating gives CASSLGPGLDTGAFF.

This clonotype was seen a few times. Germline is not matched at one junction end, which may reflect a read error. This sequence joins TRBV7-2 and TRBJ2-5; D not resolved. Looked up from germline, CDR1 is SGHTA and CDR2 is FQGNSA. CDR3 length: 14 amino acids. CDR3 residues: CSSSSRNRPETQYF. The CDR3 DNA sequence: TGTTCCAGCAGCTCCCGCAACCGACCAGAGACCCAGTACTTC.

This chain joins TRBV12-3 or TRBV12-4 and TRBJ2-4; 7 nucleotides agree with TRBD1. This CDR3 spans 15 amino acids. V gave up 4 bases and J gave up 5 bases; unmatched junction bases: 8. CDR3 in amino acids: CASSYLDRSQNIQYF. The DNA for the CDR3 is TGTGCCAGCAGTTATCTGGACAGGAGTCAAAACATTCAGTACTTC.

As regards this clonotype: It may be a read error: a sequence one base away is much more abundant. Because the CDR3 is missing its conserved closing phenylalanine or tryptophan, this is likely a read error. As DNA, the CDR3 is TGTGCCAGCAGCCCGCTAGCGGGTTGGGCCTACAATGAGCAGTTCTGC. This translates into CASSPLAGWAYNEQFC. V is TRBV7-2 and J is TRBJ2-1, with 8 bases that match TRBD2. Per germline, CDR1 SGHTA and CDR2 FQGNSA. V trimming: 5 bases; J trimming: 2 bases; junction bases outside the gene matches: 8. The CDR3 runs 16 residues.

Only a few counts were recorded for this clonotype. This chain uses TRBV12-5 with TRBJ2-1; maybe TRBD2 (7 bases). This CDR3 is built from 15 residues. Germline V gene lookup returns CDR1 LGHNT and CDR2 FRNRAP. Trimming removed 4 bases from V and 9 bases from J, with 19 bases in between. The CDR3 DNA sequence: TGTGCTAGTGGTTCCCCGGCGGGGGCCCTTAGTGAGCAGTTCTTC. Translation gives CASGSPAGALSEQFF.

The rearrangement joins TRBV7-9 to TRBJ1-4; D not resolved. The CDR3 has 14 amino acids. With 5 bases removed from V and 0 bases from J, the gap between germline ends came to 7 bases. Germline V CDR1 and CDR2: SEHNR, FQNEAQ (reference sequence). The CDR3 is CASSDAATNEKLFF. The CDR3 DNA reads as TGTGCCAGCAGCGACGCTGCAACTAATGAAAAACTGTTTTTT.

A note on this clonotype: Relative to the germline gene, one junction end is altered; a read error may explain this. This CDR3 reads CANSLAFSYKQYF. The DNA of the CDR3 is TGTGCCAACAGCTTGGCGTTTTCCTACAAGCAGTACTTC. The V gene is TRBV7-2, the J gene TRBJ2-5; the D is unclear. The CDR3 is 13 residues long. Looked up from germline, CDR1 is SGHTA and CDR2 is FQGNSA.

As to this clonotype: A much larger clone is a single base away; this may be a read error. The chain carries TRBV20-1 and TRBJ2-1; 11 bases are a match to TRBD2. The CDR3 length is 15 residues. Germline V gives CDR1 DFQATT, CDR2 SNEGSKA (reference sequence). The CDR3 sequence: CSASSGGGSCNEQFF. The CDR3 DNA reads as TGCAGTGCTAGTAGCGGGGGGGGGTCCTGCAATGAGCAGTTCTTC.

The rearrangement uses TRBV29-1 and TRBJ2-1; 7 nucleotides align to TRBD2. The CDR3 spans 16 residues. CDR1 is SQVTM, CDR2 ANQGSEA, per germline. Trimming removed 7 bases from V and 0 bases from J; junction bases left unmatched: 12. CDR3 in amino acids: CSAGGSGPFSYNEQFF. CDR3 sequence (DNA): TGCAGCGCAGGAGGTAGCGGGCCCTTCTCCTACAATGAGCAGTTCTTC.

This chain connects TRBV2 to TRBJ1-5; no definite D call. The CDR3 loop spans 15 amino acids. In germline, CDR1 is SNHLY, CDR2 FYNNEI. The V end lost 2 bases, the J end lost 0 bases, and 8 bases lay between the germline ends. CDR3 nucleotide sequence: TGTGCCAGCAGTGAATCGCGACCTAGCAATCAGCCCCAGCATTTT. Protein sequence: CASSESRPSNQPQHF.

V gene TRBV24-1 combines with J gene TRBJ2-3; perhaps TRBD1 as D (7 bases). Per the germline V gene, CDR1 is KGHDR and CDR2 is SFDVKD. V lost 3 bases and J lost 6, with 12 bases in between. The CDR3 covers 14 residues. In DNA, the CDR3 is TGTGCCACCAGTGATCGGACAGGAGGGGATACGCAGTATTTT. Translated: CATSDRTGGDTQYF.

This chain connects TRBV12-3 or TRBV12-4 to TRBJ1-2; no clear D gene. Trimming took 2 bases from V and 4 from J, leaving 14 bases between them. The CDR3 spans 15 residues. The CDR3, as DNA: TGTGCCAGCAGTTTAAGTCCGGCAGGTGCCTATGGCTACACCTTC. This gives the protein CASSLSPAGAYGYTF.

The chain links TRBV12-3 or TRBV12-4 to TRBJ2-5; 11 bases agree with TRBD2. V lost 2 bases, J lost 4 bases, and 6 bases stayed unmatched. This CDR3 spans 16 amino acids. The CDR3 DNA is TGTGCCAGCAGTTTAAGCACTAGCGGGGGACTAGAGACCCAGTACTTC. The encoded protein is CASSLSTSGGLETQYF.

The genes are TRBV10-3 and TRBJ2-1; 10 nucleotides align to TRBD2. V lost 4 bases and J lost 3; bases outside the gene matches: 3. Germline V gives CDR1 ENHRY, CDR2 SYGVKD. The CDR3 sequence is 15 residues long. The CDR3 protein is CAISGTSGNYNEQFF. CDR3 sequence (DNA): TGTGCCATCAGTGGAACTAGCGGGAACTACAATGAGCAGTTCTTC.

The chain is built from TRBV11-2 and TRBJ2-5; 9 positions match TRBD1. The CDR3 runs to 16 residues. Unmatched junction bases numbered 15, after V lost 6 bases and J lost 7 bases. Germline values: CDR1 SGHAT, CDR2 FQNNGV. CDR3 coding DNA: TGTGCCAGCAGACGACCCGGGACAGGGAAATCGGGGACCCAGTACTTC. Translating it yields CASRRPGTGKSGTQYF.

This clonotype turned up a few times. This chain links TRBV30 with TRBJ2-7; D possibly corresponds to TRBD1 (6 bases). V gave up 4 bases and J gave up 5 bases, with 18 bases separating them. Germline CDR1 reads GTSNPN; CDR2 reads SVGIG (reference sequence). The CDR3 length is 14 residues. This CDR3 reads CAWTWGQGIDEQYF. The CDR3 DNA reads as TGTGCCTGGACCTGGGGGCAGGGGATCGACGAGCAGTACTTC.